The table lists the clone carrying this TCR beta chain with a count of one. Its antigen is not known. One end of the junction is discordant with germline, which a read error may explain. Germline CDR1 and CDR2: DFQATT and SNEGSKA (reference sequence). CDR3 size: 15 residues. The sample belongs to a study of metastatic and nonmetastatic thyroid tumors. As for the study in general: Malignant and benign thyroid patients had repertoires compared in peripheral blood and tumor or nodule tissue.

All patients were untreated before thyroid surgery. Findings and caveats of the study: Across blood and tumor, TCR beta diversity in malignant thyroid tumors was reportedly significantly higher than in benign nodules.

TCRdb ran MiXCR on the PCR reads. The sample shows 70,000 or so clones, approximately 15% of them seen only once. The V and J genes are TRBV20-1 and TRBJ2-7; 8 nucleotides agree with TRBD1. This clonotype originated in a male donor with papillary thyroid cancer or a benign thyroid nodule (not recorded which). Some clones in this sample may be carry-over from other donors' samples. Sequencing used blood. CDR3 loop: CSARDDRGSWYDQYF. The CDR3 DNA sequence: TGTAGTGCTAGAGACGACAGGGGAAGTTGGTACGATCAGTACTTC.